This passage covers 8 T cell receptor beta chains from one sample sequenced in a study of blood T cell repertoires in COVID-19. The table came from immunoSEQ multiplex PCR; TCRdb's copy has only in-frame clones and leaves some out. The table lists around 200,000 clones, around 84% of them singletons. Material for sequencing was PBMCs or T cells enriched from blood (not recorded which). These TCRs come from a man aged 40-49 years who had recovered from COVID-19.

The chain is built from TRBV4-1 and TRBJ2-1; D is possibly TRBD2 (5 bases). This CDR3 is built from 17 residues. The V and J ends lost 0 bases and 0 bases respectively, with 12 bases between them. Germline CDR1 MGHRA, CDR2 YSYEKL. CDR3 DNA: TGCGCCAGCAGCCAAGAACTAGGTCTAAGCTCCTACAATGAGCAGTTCTTC. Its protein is CASSQELGLSSYNEQFF.

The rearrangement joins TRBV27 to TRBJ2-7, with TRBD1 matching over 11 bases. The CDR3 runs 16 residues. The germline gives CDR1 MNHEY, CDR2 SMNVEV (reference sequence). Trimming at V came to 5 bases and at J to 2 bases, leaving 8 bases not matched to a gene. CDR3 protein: CASSPPTGQGAYEQYF. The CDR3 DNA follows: TGTGCCAGCAGTCCCCCGACGGGACAGGGGGCCTACGAGCAGTACTTC.

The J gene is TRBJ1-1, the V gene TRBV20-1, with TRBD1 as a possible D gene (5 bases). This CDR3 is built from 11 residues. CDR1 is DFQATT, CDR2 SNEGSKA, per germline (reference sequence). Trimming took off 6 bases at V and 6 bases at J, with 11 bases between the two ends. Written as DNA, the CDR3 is TGCAGTGCCAGGGTGGAGTCTGAAGCTTTCTTT. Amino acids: CSARVESEAFF.

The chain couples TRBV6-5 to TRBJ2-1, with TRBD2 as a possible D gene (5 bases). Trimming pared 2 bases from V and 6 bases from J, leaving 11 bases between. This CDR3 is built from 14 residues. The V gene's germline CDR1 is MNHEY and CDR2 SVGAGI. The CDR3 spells CASSYRGWGNEQFF. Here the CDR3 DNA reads TGTGCCAGCAGTTACAGAGGGTGGGGCAATGAGCAGTTCTTC.

In nucleotides, the CDR3 is TGCGCCAGCAGTGACGTCAGGGTGAACACTGAAGCTTTCTTT. Protein: CASSDVRVNTEAFF. The rearrangement uses TRBV10-2 and TRBJ1-1, with D possibly TRBD1 on 5 matching bases. The V end lost 3 bases, the J end lost 0 bases, and 8 bases lay between the germline ends. Germline lookup yields CDR1 WSHSY and CDR2 SAAADI. CDR3 length: 14 residues.

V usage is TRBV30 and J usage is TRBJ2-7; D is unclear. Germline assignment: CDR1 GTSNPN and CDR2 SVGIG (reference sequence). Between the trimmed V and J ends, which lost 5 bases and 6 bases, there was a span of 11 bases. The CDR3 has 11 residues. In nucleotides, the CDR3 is TGTGCCTGGTCTAGTTTGTCCGAGCAGTACTTC. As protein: CAWSSLSEQYF. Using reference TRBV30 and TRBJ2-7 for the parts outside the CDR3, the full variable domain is SQTIHQWPATLVQPVGSPLSLECTVEGTSNPNLYWYRQAAGRGLQLLFYSVGIGQISSEVPQNLSASRPQDRQFILSSKKLLLSDSGFYLCAWSSLSEQYFGPGTRLTVT.

Here the CDR3 reads CASSERGSDEQYF. The CDR3 DNA is TGTGCCAGCAGTGAGAGAGGGTCCGACGAGCAGTACTTC. V usage is TRBV25-1 and J usage is TRBJ2-7; D is possibly TRBD2 (5 bases). The length of the CDR3 is 13 residues. Trimming removed 3 bases from V and 5 bases from J, with 11 bases in between. The V gene's germline CDR1 is MGHDK and CDR2 SYGVNS.

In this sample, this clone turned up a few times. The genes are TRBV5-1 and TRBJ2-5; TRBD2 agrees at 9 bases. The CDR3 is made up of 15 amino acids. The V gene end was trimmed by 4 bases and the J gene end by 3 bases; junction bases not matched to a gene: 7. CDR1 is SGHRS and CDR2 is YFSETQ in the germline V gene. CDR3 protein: CASSPGLATKETQYF. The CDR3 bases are TGCGCCAGCAGCCCAGGACTAGCGACAAAAGAGACCCAGTACTTC.